This T cell receptor (beta chain) was captured by sequencing in a study of blood T cell repertoires in COVID-19. The CDR3 has 16 amino acids. The V and J ends lost 6 bases and 1 base respectively, with 17 bases between them. Germline V gene data show CDR1 as SGHTS and CDR2 as YDEGEE. The protocol was immunoSEQ multiplex PCR, while the TCRdb copy is restricted to in-frame clones and leaves out a portion. There are roughly 280,000 clones in the sample; around nine tenths occur only once, and over 9% lies in the top ten. Material for sequencing was peripheral blood. The chain combines TRBV5-8 with TRBJ1-5; D might be TRBD1 (5 bases). The sequence derives from a woman in her 30s with COVID-19, enrolled during active disease. The CDR3 DNA reads TGTGCCAGCACATCCAAGGGGATTATCAGCAATCAGCCCCAGCATTTT. This translates into CASTSKGIISNQPQHF. Full variable domain (outside the CDR3, taken from reference TRBV5-8 and TRBJ1-5): EAGVTQSPTHLIKTRGQQATLRCSPISGHTSVYWYQQALGLGLQFLLWYDEGEERNRGNFPPRFSGRQFPNYSSELNVNALELEDSALYLCASTSKGIISNQPQHFGDGTRLSIL.